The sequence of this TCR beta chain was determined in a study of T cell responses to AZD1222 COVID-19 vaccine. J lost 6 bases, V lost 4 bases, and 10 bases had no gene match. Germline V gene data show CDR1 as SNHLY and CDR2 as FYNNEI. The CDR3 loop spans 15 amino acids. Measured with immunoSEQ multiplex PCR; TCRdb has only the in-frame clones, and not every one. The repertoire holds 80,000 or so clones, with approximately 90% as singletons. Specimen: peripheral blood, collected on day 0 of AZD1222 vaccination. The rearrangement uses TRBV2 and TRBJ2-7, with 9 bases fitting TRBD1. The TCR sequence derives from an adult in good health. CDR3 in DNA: TGTGCCAGCAGTGGGGGACAGGGAGCCCCTCCCGAGCAGTACTTC. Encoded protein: CASSGGQGAPPEQYF.